The rows below give T cell receptor beta chains drawn from one sample of a study of cytotoxic CD8 clonotypes in ibrutinib-treated CLL. Only in-frame clones appear in the TCRdb table, and some are missing; sequencing was by immunoSEQ multiplex PCR. The sample consists of approximately 340,000 clones, about 61% of them appearing once. The material was PBMCs, obtained after 36 months of ibrutinib treatment. These receptor sequences come from a human donor with chronic lymphocytic leukemia. The CDR3 runs from the conserved cysteine through the conserved F or W. Fields, in order: clone size, D gene, J gene, V gene, CDR3 DNA, CDR3 protein. The D gene is left open where the match is weak. Where a row states a size, it is once, few, many or the class of an expanded clone; other rows omit it.

clone_size: few; d_call: NA; j_call: TRBJ1-6; v_call: TRBV9; cdr3_nt: TGTGCCAGCAGCGTAGAAGGGGAGGGTAATTCACCCCTCCACTTT; cdr3_aa: CASSVEGEGNSPLHF
clone_size: NA; d_call: NA; j_call: TRBJ2-3; v_call: TRBV7-6; cdr3_nt: TGTGCCAGCAGCCCCGGACAGATCACTAGCACAGATACGCAGTATTTT; cdr3_aa: CASSPGQITSTDTQYF
clone_size: NA; d_call: NA; j_call: TRBJ2-3; v_call: TRBV10-1; cdr3_nt: TGCGCCAGCAGTTTGCGGGCCCTCACAGATACGCAGTATTTT; cdr3_aa: CASSLRALTDTQYF
clone_size: NA; d_call: NA; j_call: TRBJ1-3; v_call: TRBV5-1; cdr3_nt: TGCGCCAGCAGCTTGGACAGGGATCGGGGAAACACCATATATTTT; cdr3_aa: CASSLDRDRGNTIYF
clone_size: NA; d_call: NA; j_call: TRBJ2-5; v_call: TRBV6-5; cdr3_nt: TGTGCCAGCAGTTACTCGACGGGACGGCAAGAGACCCAGTACTTC; cdr3_aa: CASSYSTGRQETQYF
clone_size: NA; d_call: TRBD1; j_call: TRBJ1-1; v_call: TRBV7-9; cdr3_nt: TGTGCCGGGGAGGGACAGGGGAACACTGAAGCTTTCTTT; cdr3_aa: CAGEGQGNTEAFF
clone_size: NA; d_call: TRBD2; j_call: TRBJ2-1; v_call: TRBV9; cdr3_nt: TGTGCCAGCAGCGCCCAGCGGGAGTGGAATGAGCAGTTCTTC; cdr3_aa: CASSAQREWNEQFF
clone_size: NA; d_call: NA; j_call: TRBJ1-2; v_call: TRBV5-1; cdr3_nt: TGCGCCAGCAGCCCGGGACCCGCTGTAGGCTACACCTTC; cdr3_aa: CASSPGPAVGYTF
clone_size: NA; d_call: NA; j_call: TRBJ1-2; v_call: TRBV9; cdr3_nt: TGTGCCAGCAGCCCCGCGGGACACGGAGAGGGCTACACCTTC; cdr3_aa: CASSPAGHGEGYTF
clone_size: few; d_call: NA; j_call: TRBJ2-1; v_call: TRBV7-3; cdr3_nt: TGTGCCAGCAGCCCGAAATCTTACAATGAGCAGTTCTTC; cdr3_aa: CASSPKSYNEQFF
clone_size: NA; d_call: NA; j_call: TRBJ1-5; v_call: TRBV28; cdr3_nt: TGTGCCAGCAGTTTCATACAGGGTAACCAGCCCCAGCATTTT; cdr3_aa: CASSFIQGNQPQHF
clone_size: NA; d_call: NA; j_call: TRBJ1-5; v_call: TRBV28; cdr3_nt: TGTGCCAGCAGTTTACACGTACCCAATCAGCCCCAGCATTTT; cdr3_aa: CASSLHVPNQPQHF
clone_size: NA; d_call: NA; j_call: TRBJ2-5; v_call: TRBV25-1; cdr3_nt: TGTGCCAGCAGTGAGTCGGGGATTCAAGAGACCCAGTACTTC; cdr3_aa: CASSESGIQETQYF
clone_size: NA; d_call: NA; j_call: TRBJ1-3; v_call: TRBV2; cdr3_nt: TGTGCCAGCAGTGAGTCCGCCTGGGTCTCTGGAAACACCATATATTTT; cdr3_aa: CASSESAWVSGNTIYF
clone_size: few; d_call: NA; j_call: TRBJ1-3; v_call: TRBV5-1; cdr3_nt: TGCGCCAGCAGCTTGGGGCAGGCCTCTGGAAACACCATATATTTT; cdr3_aa: CASSLGQASGNTIYF
clone_size: NA; d_call: NA; j_call: TRBJ2-7; v_call: TRBV29-1; cdr3_nt: TGCAGCGTTGTCGTGCTGGGGGCCCCTTACGAGCAGTACTTC; cdr3_aa: CSVVVLGAPYEQYF
clone_size: few; d_call: NA; j_call: TRBJ2-1; v_call: TRBV2; cdr3_nt: TGTGCCAGCAGCCCTTACAATGAGCAGTTCTTC; cdr3_aa: CASSPYNEQFF
clone_size: NA; d_call: TRBD1; j_call: TRBJ1-2; v_call: TRBV10-2; cdr3_nt: TGCGCCAGCAGTGAGAGGGACAGGGGTTTACGGAACTATGGCTACACCTTC; cdr3_aa: CASSERDRGLRNYGYTF
clone_size: NA; d_call: NA; j_call: TRBJ1-1; v_call: TRBV15; cdr3_nt: TGTGCCACCAGCAGAGATTTAGGCCAGATGAACACTGAAGCTTTCTTT; cdr3_aa: CATSRDLGQMNTEAFF
clone_size: NA; d_call: TRBD2; j_call: TRBJ2-1; v_call: TRBV9; cdr3_nt: TGTGCCAGCAGCGTTGGGGCGGGAGAGTCCTATGAGCAGTTCTTC; cdr3_aa: CASSVGAGESYEQFF
clone_size: NA; d_call: NA; j_call: TRBJ1-2; v_call: TRBV7-9; cdr3_nt: TGTGCCAGCAGTTACACCCCGGACGGCTACACCTTC; cdr3_aa: CASSYTPDGYTF
clone_size: NA; d_call: NA; j_call: TRBJ2-4; v_call: TRBV6-1; cdr3_nt: TGTGCCAGCAGTTCACCAACGAAGGCCAAAAACATTCAGTACTTC; cdr3_aa: CASSSPTKAKNIQYF
clone_size: once; d_call: NA; j_call: TRBJ2-7; v_call: TRBV30; cdr3_nt: TGTGCCTGGCGGGACAACCGAAAGCGGAGGGCTAATTACGAGCAGTACTTC; cdr3_aa: CAWRDNRKRRANYEQYF
clone_size: NA; d_call: TRBD1; j_call: TRBJ1-1; v_call: TRBV5-5; cdr3_nt: TGTGCCAGCAGCTACGGACAGGGTGACACTGAAGCTTTCTTT; cdr3_aa: CASSYGQGDTEAFF
clone_size: NA; d_call: TRBD1; j_call: TRBJ1-2; v_call: TRBV9; cdr3_nt: TGTGCCAGCAGCGTAGAGCGTCAGGGGGCTTTGTATGGCTACACCTTC; cdr3_aa: CASSVERQGALYGYTF
clone_size: NA; d_call: TRBD2; j_call: TRBJ2-3; v_call: TRBV5-1; cdr3_nt: TGCGCCAGCAGCTTGACCGGACTAGCGGGAGTAGGGGATACGCAGTATTTT; cdr3_aa: CASSLTGLAGVGDTQYF
clone_size: NA; d_call: NA; j_call: TRBJ2-5; v_call: TRBV2; cdr3_nt: TGTGCCAGCAGTGGGACCGAAGAGACCCAGTACTTC; cdr3_aa: CASSGTEETQYF
clone_size: NA; d_call: NA; j_call: TRBJ2-3; v_call: TRBV5-6; cdr3_nt: TGTGCCAGCAGCTTGGAAGTGCCCATCGCGGATACGCAGTATTTT; cdr3_aa: CASSLEVPIADTQYF
clone_size: NA; d_call: NA; j_call: TRBJ2-6; v_call: TRBV5-1; cdr3_nt: TGCGCCAGCAGTCTCCAGGGGACCGGGGCCAACGTCCTGACTTTC; cdr3_aa: CASSLQGTGANVLTF
clone_size: NA; d_call: NA; j_call: TRBJ2-7; v_call: TRBV6-5; cdr3_nt: TGTGCCAGCAGTTACTACCGGGGAGATTCCTACGAGCAGTACTTC; cdr3_aa: CASSYYRGDSYEQYF
clone_size: NA; d_call: NA; j_call: TRBJ1-6; v_call: TRBV5-4; cdr3_nt: TGTGCCAGCAGCGCCTACCCTGAACCCCTCCACTTT; cdr3_aa: CASSAYPEPLHF
clone_size: few; d_call: NA; j_call: TRBJ2-7; v_call: TRBV27; cdr3_nt: TGTGCCAGCAGTTCCCTAGCGATCCGCTACGAGCAGTACTTC; cdr3_aa: CASSSLAIRYEQYF
clone_size: few; d_call: NA; j_call: TRBJ2-3; v_call: TRBV2; cdr3_nt: TGTGCCAGCACAAGGGACATCACAGATACGCAGTATTTT; cdr3_aa: CASTRDITDTQYF
clone_size: few; d_call: NA; j_call: TRBJ1-2; v_call: TRBV29-1; cdr3_nt: TGCAGCGCCCGGGTCGGGGGTAACTATGGCTACACCTTC; cdr3_aa: CSARVGGNYGYTF
clone_size: NA; d_call: TRBD2; j_call: TRBJ2-7; v_call: TRBV5-4; cdr3_nt: TGTGCCAGCAGCCCCGTGAGACTAGCGGGAGTCCCCGAGCAGTACTTC; cdr3_aa: CASSPVRLAGVPEQYF
clone_size: NA; d_call: TRBD1; j_call: TRBJ2-7; v_call: TRBV7-9; cdr3_nt: TGTGCCAGCAGCGACAGGGAACTCTACGAGCAGTACTTC; cdr3_aa: CASSDRELYEQYF
clone_size: once; d_call: NA; j_call: TRBJ2-7; v_call: TRBV14; cdr3_nt: TGTGCCAGCAGCCGACGATTCGGGACCCCTTTTTGGGAGCAGTACTTC; cdr3_aa: CASSRRFGTPFWEQYF
clone_size: NA; d_call: TRBD1; j_call: TRBJ2-5; v_call: TRBV19; cdr3_nt: TGTGCCAGTAGTGTGGACAGGGAGGAGACCCAGTACTTC; cdr3_aa: CASSVDREETQYF
clone_size: once; d_call: TRBD2; j_call: TRBJ2-7; v_call: TRBV27; cdr3_nt: TGTGCCAGCAGTCGACTAGCGGGAGTAGGCGAGCAGTACTTC; cdr3_aa: CASSRLAGVGEQYF
clone_size: NA; d_call: NA; j_call: TRBJ1-5; v_call: TRBV28; cdr3_nt: TGTGCCAGCAGTTTAGTTTTCCAGCCCCAGCATTTT; cdr3_aa: CASSLVFQPQHF
clone_size: NA; d_call: TRBD1; j_call: TRBJ1-2; v_call: TRBV5-8; cdr3_nt: TGTGCCAGCCAGAGGGGGCGGCGGGCCTCAGGGTACACCTTC; cdr3_aa: CASQRGRRASGYTF
clone_size: few; d_call: NA; j_call: TRBJ1-2; v_call: TRBV5-1; cdr3_nt: TGCGCCAGCAGCCTGACAGCTAACTATGGCTACACCTTC; cdr3_aa: CASSLTANYGYTF
clone_size: few; d_call: TRBD1; j_call: TRBJ2-3; v_call: TRBV5-1; cdr3_nt: TGCGCCAGCAGCATCCACGGACAGGGAACAGATACGCAGTATTTT; cdr3_aa: CASSIHGQGTDTQYF
clone_size: few; d_call: NA; j_call: TRBJ1-6; v_call: TRBV5-1; cdr3_nt: TGCGCCAGCAGCGCGGGACTCCATAATTCACCCCTCCACTTT; cdr3_aa: CASSAGLHNSPLHF
clone_size: few; d_call: TRBD1; j_call: TRBJ1-2; v_call: TRBV7-2; cdr3_nt: TGTGCCAGCAGCACAGGGGGCCGGTATGGCTACACCTTC; cdr3_aa: CASSTGGRYGYTF
clone_size: NA; d_call: NA; j_call: TRBJ2-1; v_call: TRBV5-1; cdr3_nt: TGCGCCAGCAGCTTGGATAGCAGTTACAATGAGCAGTTCTTC; cdr3_aa: CASSLDSSYNEQFF
clone_size: few; d_call: TRBD1; j_call: TRBJ2-7; v_call: TRBV5-4; cdr3_nt: TGTGCCAGCAGCCCTCGACCAGGGGGCGATAAGCGGGAGTACTTC; cdr3_aa: CASSPRPGGDKREYF
clone_size: NA; d_call: TRBD1; j_call: TRBJ2-7; v_call: TRBV10-1; cdr3_nt: TGCGCCAACGGGACAGGGCTTTGCGAGCAGTACTTC; cdr3_aa: CANGTGLCEQYF
clone_size: NA; d_call: NA; j_call: TRBJ1-2; v_call: TRBV6-5; cdr3_nt: TGTGCCAGCAGTTACATCCCAGGGAGGAGTAACTATGGCTACACCTTC; cdr3_aa: CASSYIPGRSNYGYTF
clone_size: NA; d_call: TRBD2; j_call: TRBJ2-1; v_call: TRBV29-1; cdr3_nt: TGCAGCGTTTACGGGACTAGCGGGGGGTTCTACAATGAGCAGTTCTTC; cdr3_aa: CSVYGTSGGFYNEQFF
clone_size: few; d_call: TRBD1; j_call: TRBJ1-4; v_call: TRBV19; cdr3_nt: TGTGCCAGTAGTATGTGGGACAGGGGTGGTGAAAAACTGTTTTTT; cdr3_aa: CASSMWDRGGEKLFF
clone_size: few; d_call: NA; j_call: TRBJ2-7; v_call: TRBV29-1; cdr3_nt: TGCAGCGTTGATAATTCTGGCAGTTCAAGCTCCTACGAGCAGTACTTC; cdr3_aa: CSVDNSGSSSSYEQYF
clone_size: NA; d_call: NA; j_call: TRBJ1-5; v_call: TRBV11-2; cdr3_nt: TGTGCCAGCAGCTTCGATTGGGGATCCAATCAGCCCCAGCATTTT; cdr3_aa: CASSFDWGSNQPQHF
clone_size: NA; d_call: TRBD2; j_call: TRBJ2-2; v_call: TRBV29-1; cdr3_nt: TGCAGCGCGGTAGCGGGGGACACCGGGGAGCTGTTTTTT; cdr3_aa: CSAVAGDTGELFF
clone_size: NA; d_call: NA; j_call: TRBJ2-5; v_call: TRBV9; cdr3_nt: TGTGCCAGCAGCCAGCGCCCGACTCCGAGAGAGACCCAGTACTTC; cdr3_aa: CASSQRPTPRETQYF